This paragraph reports one TCR beta chain. Its target is not known. The samples comprised roughly 0.9-11 million cryopreserved PBMC ahead of DNA extraction. A v3.0 immunoSEQ assay was performed at survey level. Repertoires were generated with immunoSEQ multiplex PCR, while TCRdb's copy carries only in-frame clones and drops some. This table holds over 30,000 clones, roughly four fifths found once. This sample is part of a study of long-term antiretroviral therapy in people with HIV. As for the study in general: The 2015 immediate-ART recommendation came about a decade after the earliest samples. Study outcomes and limitations: Transplant-donor-level diversity was not reached after ART, though diversity increased. Compared with controls, HIV repertoires showed narrower CDR3 length ranges.

Germline V lookup: CDR1 SGDLS, CDR2 YYNGEE. The germline V and J ends were trimmed by 0 bases and 6 bases, with 11 bases remaining between them. This CDR3 contains 14 residues. This chain uses TRBV9 with TRBJ2-3; the D is unclear. This TCR was recovered from a young man with HIV. The source material was unsorted PBMCs, sampled 1 year after starting antiretroviral therapy. CDR3 DNA: TGTGCCAGCAGCGTAGGGCCAGGCCCGGATACGCAGTATTTT. Protein product: CASSVGPGPDTQYF. The whole variable domain, filled in from reference TRBV9 and TRBJ2-3, reads DSGVTQTPKHLITATGQRVTLRCSPRSGDLSVYWYQQSLDQGLQFLIQYYNGEERAKGNILERFSAQQFPDLHSELNLSSLELGDSALYFCASSVGPGPDTQYFGPGTRLTVL.